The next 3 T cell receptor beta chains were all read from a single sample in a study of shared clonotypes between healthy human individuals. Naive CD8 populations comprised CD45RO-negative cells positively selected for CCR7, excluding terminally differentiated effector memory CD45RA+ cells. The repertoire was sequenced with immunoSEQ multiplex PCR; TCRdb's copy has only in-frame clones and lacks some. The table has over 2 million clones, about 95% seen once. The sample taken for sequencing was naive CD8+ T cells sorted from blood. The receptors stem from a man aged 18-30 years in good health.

CDR3 in DNA: TGTGCCAGCAGTTACTCGAGGGGGGAACTGTTTTTT. Translated: CASSYSRGELFF. The chain joins TRBV6-5 to TRBJ1-4, with D possibly matching TRBD1 (6 bases). This CDR3 comprises 12 residues. CDR1 is MNHEY, CDR2 SVGAGI, per germline. V lost 0 bases and J 12 bases, leaving 8 bases between the germline ends.

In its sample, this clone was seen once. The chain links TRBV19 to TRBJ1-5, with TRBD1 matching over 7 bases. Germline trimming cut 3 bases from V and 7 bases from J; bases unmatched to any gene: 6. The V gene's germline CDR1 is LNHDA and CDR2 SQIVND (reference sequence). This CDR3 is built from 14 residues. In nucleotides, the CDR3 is TGTGCCAGTAGTATCGGAACAGGGGAGCAGCCCCAGCATTTT. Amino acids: CASSIGTGEQPQHF.

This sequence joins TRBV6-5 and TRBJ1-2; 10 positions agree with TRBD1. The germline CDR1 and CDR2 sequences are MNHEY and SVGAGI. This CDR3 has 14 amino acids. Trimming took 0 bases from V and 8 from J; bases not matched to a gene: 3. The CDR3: CASSYSETGGGYTF. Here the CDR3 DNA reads TGTGCCAGCAGTTACTCGGAGACAGGGGGCGGCTACACCTTC.